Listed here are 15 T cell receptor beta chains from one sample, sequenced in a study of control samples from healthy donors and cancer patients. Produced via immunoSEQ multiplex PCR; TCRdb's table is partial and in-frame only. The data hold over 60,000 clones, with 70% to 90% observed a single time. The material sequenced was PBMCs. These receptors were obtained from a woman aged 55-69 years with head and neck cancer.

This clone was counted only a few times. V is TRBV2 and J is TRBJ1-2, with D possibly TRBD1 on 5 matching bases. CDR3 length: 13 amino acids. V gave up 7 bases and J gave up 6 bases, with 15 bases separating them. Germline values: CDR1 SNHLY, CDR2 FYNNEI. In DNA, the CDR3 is TGTGCCAGCACAATGGTGGAGGGGAATGGCTACACCTTC. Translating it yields CASTMVEGNGYTF.

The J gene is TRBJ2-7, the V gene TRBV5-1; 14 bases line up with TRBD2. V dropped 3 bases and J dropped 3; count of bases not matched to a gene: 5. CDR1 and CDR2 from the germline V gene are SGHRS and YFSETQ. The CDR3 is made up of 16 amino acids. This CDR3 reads CASSWAGTSGSYEQYF. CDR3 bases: TGCGCCAGCAGCTGGGCCGGGACTAGCGGGAGCTACGAGCAGTACTTC.

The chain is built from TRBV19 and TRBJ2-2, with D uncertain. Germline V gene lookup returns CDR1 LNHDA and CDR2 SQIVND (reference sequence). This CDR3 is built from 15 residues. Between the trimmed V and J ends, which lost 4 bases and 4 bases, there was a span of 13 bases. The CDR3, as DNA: TGTGCCAGTAGTACTACCGGGCCCTCCACCGGGGAGCTGTTTTTT. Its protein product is CASSTTGPSTGELFF.

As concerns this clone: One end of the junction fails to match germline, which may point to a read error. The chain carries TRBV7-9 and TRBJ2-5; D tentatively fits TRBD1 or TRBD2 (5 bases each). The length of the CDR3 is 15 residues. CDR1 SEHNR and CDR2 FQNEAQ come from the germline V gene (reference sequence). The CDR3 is CASSLAQEVQQTQYF. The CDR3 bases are TGTGCCAGCAGCTTAGCACAGGAGGTCCAACAGACCCAGTACTTC.

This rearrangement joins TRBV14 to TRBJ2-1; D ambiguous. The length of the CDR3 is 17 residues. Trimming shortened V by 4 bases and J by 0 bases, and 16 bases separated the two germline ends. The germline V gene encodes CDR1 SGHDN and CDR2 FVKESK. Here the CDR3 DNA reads TGTGCCAGCAGCCGCGGACGTTCGACATACTCCTACAATGAGCAGTTCTTC. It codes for CASSRGRSTYSYNEQFF.

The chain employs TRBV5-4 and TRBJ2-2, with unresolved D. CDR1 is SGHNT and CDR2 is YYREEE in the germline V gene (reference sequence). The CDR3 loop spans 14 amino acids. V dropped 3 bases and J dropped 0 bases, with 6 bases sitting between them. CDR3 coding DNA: TGTGCCAGCAGCTCCCCGGCGAACACCGGGGAGCTGTTTTTT. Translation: CASSSPANTGELFF.

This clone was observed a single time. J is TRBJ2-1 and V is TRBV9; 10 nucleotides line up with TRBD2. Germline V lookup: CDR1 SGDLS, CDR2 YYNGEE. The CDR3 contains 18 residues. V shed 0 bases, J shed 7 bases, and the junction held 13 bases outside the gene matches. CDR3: CASSVASSGRNGGNEQFF. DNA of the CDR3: TGTGCCAGCAGCGTAGCGTCTAGCGGGAGAAACGGTGGGAATGAGCAGTTCTTC.

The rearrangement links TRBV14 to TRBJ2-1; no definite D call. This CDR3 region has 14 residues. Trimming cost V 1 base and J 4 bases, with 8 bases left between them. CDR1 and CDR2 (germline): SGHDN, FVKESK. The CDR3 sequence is CASSQGALYNEQFF. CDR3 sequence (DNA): TGTGCCAGCAGCCAAGGGGCACTTTACAATGAGCAGTTCTTC.

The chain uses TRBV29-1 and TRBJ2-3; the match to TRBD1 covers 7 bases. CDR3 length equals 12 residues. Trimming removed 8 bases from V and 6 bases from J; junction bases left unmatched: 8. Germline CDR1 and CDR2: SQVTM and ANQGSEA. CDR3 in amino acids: CSIGTVVDTQYF. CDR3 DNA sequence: TGCAGCATAGGGACAGTAGTTGATACGCAGTATTTT.

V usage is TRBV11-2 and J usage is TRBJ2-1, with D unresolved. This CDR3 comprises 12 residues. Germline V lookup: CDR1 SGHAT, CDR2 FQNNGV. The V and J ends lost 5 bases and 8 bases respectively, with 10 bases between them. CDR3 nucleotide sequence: TGTGCCAGCAGCCCCATGACCCATGAGCAGTTCTTC. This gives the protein CASSPMTHEQFF.

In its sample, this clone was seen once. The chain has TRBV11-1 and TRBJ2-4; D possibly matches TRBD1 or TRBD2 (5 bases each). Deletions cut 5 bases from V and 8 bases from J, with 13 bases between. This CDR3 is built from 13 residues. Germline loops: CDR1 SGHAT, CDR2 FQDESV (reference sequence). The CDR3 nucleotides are TGTGCCAGCAGCGCCGACCTGGGGGACATTCAGTACTTC. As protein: CASSADLGDIQYF.

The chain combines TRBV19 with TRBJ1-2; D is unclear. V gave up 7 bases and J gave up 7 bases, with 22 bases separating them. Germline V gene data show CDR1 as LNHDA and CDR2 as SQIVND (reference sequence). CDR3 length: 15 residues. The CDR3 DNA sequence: TGTGCCAGTACCGTAGGACTCCGCGGTGGGGTTGGCTACACCTTC. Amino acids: CASTVGLRGGVGYTF.

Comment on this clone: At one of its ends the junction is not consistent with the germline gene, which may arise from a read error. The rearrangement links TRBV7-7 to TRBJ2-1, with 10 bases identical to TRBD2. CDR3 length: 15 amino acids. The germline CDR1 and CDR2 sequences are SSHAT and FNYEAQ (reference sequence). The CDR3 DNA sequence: TGTGCTAGCAGCCAACAACCCCTAGCGGGAGAGGAGCAGTTCTTC. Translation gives CASSQQPLAGEEQFF. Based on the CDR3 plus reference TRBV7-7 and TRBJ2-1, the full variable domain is GAGVSQSPRYKVTKRGQDVTLRCDPISSHATLYWYQQALGQGPEFLTYFNYEAQPDKSGLPSDRFSAERPEGSISTLTIQRTEQRDSAMYRCASSQQPLAGEEQFFGPGTRLTVL.

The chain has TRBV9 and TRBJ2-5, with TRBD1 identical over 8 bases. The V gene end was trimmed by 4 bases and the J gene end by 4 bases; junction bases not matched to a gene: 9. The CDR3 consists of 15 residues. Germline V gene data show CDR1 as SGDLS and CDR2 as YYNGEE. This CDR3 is CASSPRTGLAETQYF. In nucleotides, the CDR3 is TGTGCCAGCAGCCCGAGGACAGGGCTCGCAGAGACCCAGTACTTC.

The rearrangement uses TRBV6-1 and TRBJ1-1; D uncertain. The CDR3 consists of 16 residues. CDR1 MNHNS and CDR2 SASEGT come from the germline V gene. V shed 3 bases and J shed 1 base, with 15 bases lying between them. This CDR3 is CASSDLGQRGNTEAFF. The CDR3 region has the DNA TGTGCCAGCAGTGACTTGGGCCAACGTGGGAACACTGAAGCTTTCTTT.